Each of the 28 T cell receptor beta chains below was sequenced from the same sample in a study of blood T cell repertoires in COVID-19. Sequencing was performed with immunoSEQ multiplex PCR; in TCRdb, only in-frame clones are kept and a portion is missing. This table holds 300,000 to 500,000 clones, roughly 90% found once. Sequences were obtained from PBMCs or T cells enriched from blood (not recorded which). The receptors here all came from a middle-aged woman with acute COVID-19.

As regards this clone: Different DNA sequences within this sample yield the same CDR3. The chain uses TRBV5-1 and TRBJ1-2, with TRBD1 as a possible D gene (5 bases). The V end was cut by 0 bases, the J end by 3 bases, with 6 bases between. CDR1 and CDR2 (germline): SGHRS, YFSETQ. This CDR3 contains 13 residues. The chain's CDR3 is CASSLAGDYGYTF. CDR3 in DNA: TGCGCCAGCAGCTTGGCGGGGGACTATGGCTACACCTTC. The whole variable domain, remainder taken from reference TRBV5-1 and TRBJ1-2, is KAGVTQTPRYLIKTRGQQVTLSCSPISGHRSVSWYQQTPGQGLQFLFEYFSETQRNKGNFPGRFSGRQFSNSRSEMNVSTLELGDSALYLCASSLAGDYGYTFGSGTRLTVV.

The gene calls are TRBV25-1 and TRBJ1-6; TRBD1 matches 9 bases. After removal of 3 bases from V and 9 bases from J, the junction contained 9 bases not matched to a gene. Germline assignment: CDR1 MGHDK and CDR2 SYGVNS. The CDR3 is 16 residues long. The CDR3 sequence is CASSDPRQGDVSPLHF. CDR3 nucleotide sequence: TGTGCCAGCAGTGATCCTCGACAGGGGGATGTTTCACCCCTCCACTTT.

The V call is TRBV30, the J call TRBJ2-2; 8 nucleotides align to TRBD2. Germline V gene sequence: CDR1 GTSNPN, CDR2 SVGIG (reference sequence). This CDR3 spans 19 amino acids. V lost 0 bases and J lost 1; bases outside the gene matches: 13. CDR3 DNA: TGTGCCTGGAGTGTATCTCGGGCTAGCGGGCGATGGAACACCGGGGAGCTGTTTTTT. Amino acids: CAWSVSRASGRWNTGELFF.

CDR3 in amino acids: CASSPQGTGTYEQYF. The CDR3 nucleotides are TGTGCCAGCAGCCCCCAGGGGACAGGGACCTACGAGCAGTACTTC. The chain employs TRBV4-2 and TRBJ2-7; TRBD1 matches 9 bases. Germline V gene lookup returns CDR1 LGHNA and CDR2 YNFKEQ. The CDR3 is 15 amino acids. Trimming cost V 4 bases and J 2 bases; bases outside gene matches: 6.

This clone appeared once. The chain is built from TRBV3-1 (or the pseudogene TRBV3-2) and TRBJ2-7; the match to TRBD2 covers 7 bases. V lost 2 bases to trimming and J lost 10 bases; unmatched junction nucleotides: 14. Germline CDR1 and CDR2: LGHDT and YNNKEL (reference sequence). This CDR3 region has 15 residues. In nucleotides, the CDR3 is TGTGCCAGCAGCCAACTCAACCCGGGGGAGGGGCCACAGTACTTC. Translating gives CASSQLNPGEGPQYF.

A single count supports this clone. The chain joins TRBV27 to TRBJ2-2, with a possible D match to TRBD1 (6 bases). The CDR3 runs 14 residues. Germline V gene lookup returns CDR1 MNHEY and CDR2 SMNVEV (reference sequence). With 6 bases removed from V and 1 base from J, the gap between germline ends came to 9 bases. CDR3 protein: CASSQTGNTGELFF. CDR3 in DNA: TGTGCCAGCAGCCAGACAGGGAACACCGGGGAGCTGTTTTTT.

This chain uses TRBV9 with TRBJ2-5; TRBD1 aligns across 8 bases. This CDR3 contains 16 residues. Germline-derived CDR1 and CDR2 are SGDLS and YYNGEE. The V segment lost 2 bases and the J segment 4 bases; nucleotides outside the gene matches: 10. The CDR3 DNA follows: TGTGCCAGCAGCGTCACAGGGGGGAGCGGTGGAGAGACCCAGTACTTC. Its translation is CASSVTGGSGGETQYF.

The rearrangement links TRBV19 to TRBJ2-5, with 8 bases matching TRBD2. This CDR3 region has 16 residues. Germline CDR1 reads LNHDA; CDR2 reads SQIVND (reference sequence). Trimming cost V 3 bases and J 3 bases; bases outside gene matches: 9. For the CDR3, the DNA is TGTGCCAGTAGTATCGGAGGAACGGGGGGGAAAGAGACCCAGTACTTC. Protein product: CASSIGGTGGKETQYF.

As regards this clone: This sample also contains other DNA sequences that code for the same CDR3. The V gene is TRBV5-1, the J gene TRBJ1-1, with TRBD1 matching over 7 bases. Unmatched junction bases numbered 2, after V lost 2 bases and J lost 1 base. Germline V lookup: CDR1 SGHRS, CDR2 YFSETQ. The CDR3 length is 14 residues. The CDR3 sequence: CASSLGGANTEAFF. The CDR3 DNA reads TGCGCCAGCAGCTTAGGGGGCGCGAACACTGAAGCTTTCTTT.

This chain joins TRBV9 and TRBJ2-1; 7 bases line up with TRBD2. CDR1 and CDR2 (germline): SGDLS, YYNGEE. CDR3 size: 16 residues. The V segment lost 1 base and the J segment 3 bases; nucleotides outside the gene matches: 7. CDR3 coding DNA: TGTGCCAGCAGCGTATTGTCGGGGGGTGGCTACAATGAGCAGTTCTTC. It translates to CASSVLSGGGYNEQFF.

In DNA form, the CDR3 reads TGTGCCTGGAGTGTACTACTAGGGGAGCAGTACTTC. The encoded protein is CAWSVLLGEQYF. The V gene is TRBV30, the J gene TRBJ2-7; possibly TRBD2 for D (5 bases). CDR1 and CDR2 from the germline V gene are GTSNPN and SVGIG (reference sequence). V lost 0 bases to trimming and J lost 7 bases, with 10 bases between them. CDR3 length equals 12 residues. Combining the CDR3 with reference TRBV30 and TRBJ2-7 gives the whole variable domain SQTIHQWPATLVQPVGSPLSLECTVEGTSNPNLYWYRQAAGRGLQLLFYSVGIGQISSEVPQNLSASRPQDRQFILSSKKLLLSDSGFYLCAWSVLLGEQYFGPGTRLTVT.

This clone was seen just once. This rearrangement joins TRBV19 to TRBJ1-2, with TRBD1 matching 8 bases. The germline V gene encodes CDR1 LNHDA and CDR2 SQIVND (reference sequence). This CDR3 has 14 amino acids. V gave up 4 bases and J gave up 5 bases; unmatched junction bases: 6. CDR3 sequence: CASSRLDREYGYTF. Here the CDR3 DNA reads TGTGCCAGTAGTAGGCTGGACAGGGAGTATGGCTACACCTTC.

This clone appeared a single time. This chain links TRBV11-2 with TRBJ2-2, with TRBD1 matching over 9 bases. V dropped 1 base and J dropped 4; count of bases not matched to a gene: 4. This CDR3 comprises 16 residues. The germline V gene has CDR1 SGHAT and CDR2 FQNNGV. CDR3 bases: TGTGCCAGCAGCTTAGGGACAGGGGAAGGCACCGGGGAGCTGTTTTTT. It translates to CASSLGTGEGTGELFF.

This sequence joins TRBV9 and TRBJ2-1; 9 bases are a match to TRBD1. V shed 2 bases and J 7 bases; nucleotides not matched to a gene: 4. The CDR3 consists of 14 residues. The V gene's germline CDR1 is SGDLS and CDR2 YYNGEE. CDR3 sequence (DNA): TGTGCCAGCAGCGTGACAGGGGGAGAAAATGAGCAGTTCTTC. Protein product: CASSVTGGENEQFF.

This chain connects TRBV12-2 to TRBJ1-1. TRBV12-2 has pseudogene status. The CDR3 spans 16 residues. The CDR3 reads CASRSGRRGLGTEAFF. In DNA, the CDR3 is TGTGCAAGTCGCTCCGGCCGGCGGGGATTGGGGACTGAAGCTTTCTTT.

This sequence joins TRBV9 and TRBJ1-1; 10 bases match TRBD1. The CDR3 sequence is 13 residues long. After removal of 4 bases from V and 8 bases from J, the junction contained 5 bases not matched to a gene. Germline CDR1 SGDLS, CDR2 YYNGEE. CDR3 coding DNA: TGTGCCAGCAGCCGACAGGGGGCCAGCGAAGCTTTCTTT. It codes for CASSRQGASEAFF.

This clone was detected once. The chain links TRBV3-1 (or the pseudogene TRBV3-2) to TRBJ1-3; 11 nucleotides line up with TRBD1. Per the germline V gene, CDR1 is LGHDT and CDR2 is YNNKEL (reference sequence). Germline trimming cut 1 base from V and 0 bases from J; bases unmatched to any gene: 2. There are 17 residues in the CDR3. The CDR3 coding sequence is TGTGCCAGCAGCCAAGGGGACAGGGGGTACTCTGGAAACACCATATATTTT. Its translation is CASSQGDRGYSGNTIYF.

V gene TRBV2 combines with J gene TRBJ1-5; D not resolved. CDR1 SNHLY and CDR2 FYNNEI come from the germline V gene. This CDR3 spans 12 amino acids. Trimming took off 8 bases at V and 4 bases at J, with 9 bases between the two ends. CDR3 in DNA: TGTGCCAGCCGGGAGGGAAATCAGCCCCAGCATTTT. The encoded protein is CASREGNQPQHF.

The rearrangement links TRBV3-1 (or the pseudogene TRBV3-2) to TRBJ2-1, with D possibly being TRBD1 (5 bases). The germline V gene encodes CDR1 LGHDT and CDR2 YNNKEL (reference sequence). V lost 2 bases and J lost 1, with 15 bases in between. CDR3 length equals 17 residues. The CDR3 sequence: CASSQSGIERSYNEQFF. The CDR3 DNA follows: TGTGCCAGCAGCCAATCAGGGATAGAACGTTCCTACAATGAGCAGTTCTTC.

This clone was observed a few times. The rearrangement uses TRBV10-2 and TRBJ1-6, with D maybe TRBD1 (6 bases). This CDR3 is 13 amino acids long. Trimming cost V 7 bases and J 8 bases, with 12 bases left between them. The germline gives CDR1 WSHSY, CDR2 SAAADI. The CDR3 loop is CASTSRGDSPLHF. CDR3 in DNA: TGCGCCAGCACAAGCAGGGGAGATTCACCCCTCCACTTT.

The V gene is TRBV11-3, the J gene TRBJ1-3; 7 bases fit TRBD1. Germline-derived CDR1 and CDR2 are SGHNT and YENEEA. The CDR3 contains 16 residues. The ends lost 3 bases at V and 1 base at J; junction bases unmatched: 6. CDR3 residues: CASSFGRGKSGNTIYF. The CDR3 nucleotides are TGTGCCAGCAGCTTCGGCAGGGGGAAATCTGGAAACACCATATATTTT.

The chain couples TRBV5-8 to TRBJ2-5; D gene unclear. The ends were cut back, 2 bases at V and 4 bases at J, with 9 bases in the middle. The CDR3 spans 13 residues. Germline V gene sequence: CDR1 SGHTS, CDR2 YDEGEE. For the CDR3, the DNA is TGTGCCAGCAGCTTTACTTCTCGAGAGACCCAGTACTTC. The encoded protein is CASSFTSRETQYF.

The chain combines TRBV7-2 with TRBJ1-2, with D tentatively TRBD1 (6 bases). The CDR3 contains 14 residues. Trimming cost V 1 base and J 2 bases, with 8 bases left between them. Germline V gene lookup returns CDR1 SGHTA and CDR2 FQGNSA. DNA of the CDR3: TGTGCCAGCAGCTTAGAAAGGGGGAACTATGGCTACACCTTC. Translation: CASSLERGNYGYTF.

This clone was picked up a small number of times. V and J are TRBV2 and TRBJ1-5, with 7 bases lining up with TRBD1. The V and J ends lost 9 bases and 5 bases, in that order; junction bases with no gene match: 19. The germline V gene encodes CDR1 SNHLY and CDR2 FYNNEI. The CDR3 consists of 17 residues. The DNA of the CDR3 is TGTGCCAGTAACGCACGAAGGACAGGAATATACGATCAGCCCCAGCATTTT. This sequence encodes CASNARRTGIYDQPQHF.

The chain combines TRBV10-3 with TRBJ1-2; D gene unclear. The CDR3 contains 13 residues. The V gene lost 0 bases and the J gene lost 1 base, with 3 bases spanning the gap. Germline CDR1 ENHRY, CDR2 SYGVKD. CDR3 nucleotide sequence: TGTGCCATCAGTGAGTCCCTTAACTATGGCTACACCTTC. As protein: CAISESLNYGYTF.

The chain employs TRBV10-3 and TRBJ2-2; maybe TRBD2 (5 bases). There are 13 residues in the CDR3. Trimming took 9 bases from V and 0 from J, leaving 8 bases between them. Germline values: CDR1 ENHRY, CDR2 SYGVKD. CDR3 sequence: CAISGSNTGELFF. The CDR3 DNA sequence: TGTGCCATATCGGGATCGAACACCGGGGAGCTGTTTTTT.

The rearrangement uses TRBV18 and TRBJ2-2, with D maybe TRBD2 (5 bases). The V gene's germline CDR1 is KGHSH and CDR2 LQKENI. With 3 bases removed from V and 6 bases from J, the gap between germline ends came to 14 bases. The CDR3 runs to 15 residues. The CDR3 protein is CASSPLIAAAGELFF. In DNA, the CDR3 is TGTGCCAGCTCACCCCTCATTGCAGCGGCCGGGGAGCTGTTTTTT.

The chain recombines TRBV24-1 with TRBJ1-1, with D perhaps matching TRBD1 (5 bases). Trimming left V 9 bases short and J 6 bases short, with 19 bases between. This CDR3 has 14 amino acids. Germline V gives CDR1 KGHDR, CDR2 SFDVKD. DNA of the CDR3: TGTGCCACCCACCACGGAGGGGTAGGCGCTGAAGCTTTCTTT. Translating it yields CATHHGGVGAEAFF.